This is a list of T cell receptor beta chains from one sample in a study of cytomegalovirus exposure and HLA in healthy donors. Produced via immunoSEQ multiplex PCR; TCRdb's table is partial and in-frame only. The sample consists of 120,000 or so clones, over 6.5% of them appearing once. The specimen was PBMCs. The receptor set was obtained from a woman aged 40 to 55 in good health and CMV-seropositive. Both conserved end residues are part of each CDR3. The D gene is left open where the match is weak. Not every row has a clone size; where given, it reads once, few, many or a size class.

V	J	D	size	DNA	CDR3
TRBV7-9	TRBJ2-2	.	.	TGTGCCAGCAGCTTAGGGTTCAGGATCAACACCGGGGAGCTGTTTTTT	CASSLGFRINTGELFF
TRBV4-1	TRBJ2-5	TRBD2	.	TGCGCCAGCAGCCAAGACCCAGGGTCCGCGGGGGGGACCCAGTACTTC	CASSQDPGSAGGTQYF
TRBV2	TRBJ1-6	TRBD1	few	TGTGCCAGCAGGAGAGACAGGGGGACACCCCTCCACTTT	CASRRDRGTPLHF
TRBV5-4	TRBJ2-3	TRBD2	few	TGTGCCAGCAGCTCCGGGATTAGCGGGGGAACAGATACGCAGTATTTT	CASSSGISGGTDTQYF
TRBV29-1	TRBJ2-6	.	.	TGCAGCGTAAAACTTACTGGGGCCAACGTCCTGACTTTC	CSVKLTGANVLTF
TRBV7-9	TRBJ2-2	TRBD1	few	TGTGCCAGCAGTTGGACGGGACAGGGCACCGGGGAGCTGTTTTTT	CASSWTGQGTGELFF
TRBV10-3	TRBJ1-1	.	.	TGTGCCATCAGTGAGTCGGGAAGGACAGCGACTGAAGCTTTCTTT	CAISESGRTATEAFF
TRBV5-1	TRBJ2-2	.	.	TGCGCCAGCAGCTCCCGGGACAAGGGCGGGGAGCTGTTTTTT	CASSSRDKGGELFF
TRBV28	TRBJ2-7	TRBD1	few	TGTGCCAGCAAACCGGGACAGGGCTACGAGCAGTACTTC	CASKPGQGYEQYF
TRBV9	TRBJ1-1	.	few	TGTGCCAGCAGCGTAGGAGGGTTCACTGAAGCTTTCTTT	CASSVGGFTEAFF
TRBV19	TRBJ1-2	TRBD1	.	TGTGCCAGTAGTTCCGGGACAGGGACTGGCTACACCTTC	CASSSGTGTGYTF
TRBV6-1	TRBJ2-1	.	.	TGTGCCAGCAGTTCCCTAGCGACTTATAATGAGCAGTTCTTC	CASSSLATYNEQFF
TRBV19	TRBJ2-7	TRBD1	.	TGTGCCAGTAGTATACGGGGGACAGGGAGTCCCTACGAGCAGTACTTC	CASSIRGTGSPYEQYF
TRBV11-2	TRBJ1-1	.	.	TGTGCCAGCAGTTATGACAGGAGTGCTTTCTTT	CASSYDRSAFF
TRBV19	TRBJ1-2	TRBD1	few	TGTGCCAGTAGAGGGGACAGGGGGACTGGCTACACCTTC	CASRGDRGTGYTF
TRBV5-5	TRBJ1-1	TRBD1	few	TGTGCCAGCAGCCCTCGACAGGGGGCGAGGAGCACTGAAGCTTTCTTT	CASSPRQGARSTEAFF
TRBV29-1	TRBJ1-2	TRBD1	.	TGCAGCGTTCAGGACAGGTGGGGTGGCTACACCTTC	CSVQDRWGGYTF
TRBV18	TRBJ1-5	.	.	TGTGCCAGCTCACCAACAGCCAACAATCAGCCCCAGCATTTT	CASSPTANNQPQHF
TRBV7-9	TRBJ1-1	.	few	TGTGCCAGCACCTCCAGGGCGAACTACCCTGAAGCTTTCTTT	CASTSRANYPEAFF
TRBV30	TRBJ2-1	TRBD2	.	TGTGCCTGGAGTGTACCCCGGGGTAGCGGGGCATACAATGAGCAGTTCTTC	CAWSVPRGSGAYNEQFF
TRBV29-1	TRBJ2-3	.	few	TGCAGCGTGAGGCCGGAAACCGGCACAGATACGCAGTATTTT	CSVRPETGTDTQYF
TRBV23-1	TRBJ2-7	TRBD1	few	TGCGCCAGCAGTCAATCGGACAGGGCTAACGAGCAGTACTTC	CASSQSDRANEQYF